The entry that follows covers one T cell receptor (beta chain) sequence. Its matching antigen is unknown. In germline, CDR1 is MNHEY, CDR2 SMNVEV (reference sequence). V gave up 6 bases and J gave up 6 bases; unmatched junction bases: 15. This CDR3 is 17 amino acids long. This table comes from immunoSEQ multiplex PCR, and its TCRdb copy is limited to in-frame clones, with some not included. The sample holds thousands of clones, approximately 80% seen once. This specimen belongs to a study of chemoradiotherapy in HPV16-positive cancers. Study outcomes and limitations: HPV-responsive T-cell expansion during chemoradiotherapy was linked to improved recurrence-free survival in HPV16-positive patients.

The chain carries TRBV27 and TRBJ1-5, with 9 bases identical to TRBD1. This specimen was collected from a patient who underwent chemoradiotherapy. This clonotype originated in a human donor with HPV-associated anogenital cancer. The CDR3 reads CASSPPPTGGRSQPQHF. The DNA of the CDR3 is TGTGCCAGCAGCCCTCCCCCGACAGGGGGAAGAAGTCAGCCCCAGCATTTT.